This is a list of T cell receptor beta chains from one sample in a study of T cell responses to AZD1222 COVID-19 vaccine. Profiled with immunoSEQ multiplex PCR; TCRdb holds only in-frame clones, not every one. The sample shows about 120,000 clones, 88% of them seen only once. Here the sequenced sample was peripheral blood, taken on day 0 of AZD1222 vaccination. The origin of the receptors is an adult in good health. The CDR3 runs from the conserved cysteine through the conserved F or W. D genes are given only for firm matches. Clone size is shown for a subset of rows, as once, few, many or a class of expanded clone.

D	V	length	size	J	CDR3	DNA
.	TRBV19	15	.	TRBJ1-5	CASSMDLADNQPQHF	TGTGCCAGTAGTATGGATTTGGCAGATAATCAGCCCCAGCATTTT
.	TRBV5-6	13	.	TRBJ1-1	CASSLSPDTEAFF	TGTGCCAGCAGCTTGTCCCCTGACACTGAAGCTTTCTTT
TRBD2	TRBV5-1	15	once	TRBJ2-1	CASSFSGLAEAEQFF	TGCGCCAGCAGCTTCTCGGGACTAGCGGAAGCTGAGCAGTTCTTC
.	TRBV5-4	15	.	TRBJ1-3	CASSLQGRTGNTIYF	TGTGCCAGCAGCTTGCAGGGGCGGACGGGAAACACCATATATTTT
.	TRBV19	18	.	TRBJ1-4	CASSPILGATATNEKLFF	TGTGCCAGTAGTCCGATACTAGGGGCGACTGCAACTAATGAAAAACTGTTTTTT
.	TRBV6-6	11	few	TRBJ1-1	CASRMNTEAFF	TGTGCCAGCAGGATGAACACTGAAGCTTTCTTT
TRBD2	TRBV29-1	14	few	TRBJ2-3	CSVDPSRGADTQYF	TGCAGCGTTGATCCCTCCCGGGGGGCAGATACGCAGTATTTT
.	TRBV2	10	.	TRBJ1-1	CASQDTEAFF	TGTGCCAGCCAGGACACTGAAGCTTTCTTT
.	TRBV27	12	few	TRBJ1-5	CASSSQNQPQHF	TGTGCCAGCAGTTCCCAGAATCAGCCCCAGCATTTT
TRBD1	TRBV5-1	15	.	TRBJ1-4	CASSASGTGVEKLFF	TGCGCCAGCAGCGCGTCCGGGACAGGGGTTGAAAAACTGTTTTTT
TRBD1	TRBV7-9	16	.	TRBJ1-1	CASSPNPGQGHTEAFF	TGTGCCAGCAGCCCCAACCCGGGACAGGGGCACACTGAAGCTTTCTTT
.	TRBV6-5	13	.	TRBJ1-1	CASSYGGNTEAFF	TGTGCCAGCAGTTATGGGGGGAACACTGAAGCTTTCTTT
TRBD1	TRBV28	13	.	TRBJ1-1	CASSPGTVTEAFF	TGTGCCAGCAGTCCAGGGACAGTCACTGAAGCTTTCTTT
TRBD2	TRBV5-4	16	few	TRBJ2-7	CASSSPSGRVSYEQYF	TGTGCCAGCAGCTCCCCTAGCGGGAGAGTCTCCTACGAGCAGTACTTC
.	TRBV3-1/TRBV3-2	14	.	TRBJ1-2	CASSQDSGGRRYTF	TGTGCCAGCAGCCAAGATTCCGGCGGCCGGAGGTACACCTTC
.	TRBV7-3	17	.	TRBJ1-5	CASSKDGTLLPHQPQHF	TGTGCCAGCAGCAAAGACGGGACCCTCCTGCCCCATCAGCCCCAGCATTTT
TRBD1	TRBV30	12	.	TRBJ1-2	CAWGDRGNGYTF	TGTGCCTGGGGGGACAGGGGGAATGGCTACACCTTC
.	TRBV12-3/TRBV12-4	13	.	TRBJ1-2	CASRIWNSYGYTF	TGTGCCAGCAGGATTTGGAACTCCTATGGCTACACCTTC
.	TRBV11-2	14	.	TRBJ2-3	CASSFTGFSDTQYF	TGTGCCAGCAGCTTCACAGGGTTTTCAGATACGCAGTATTTT
.	TRBV5-8	13	.	TRBJ1-2	CASSLGTDYGYTF	TGTGCCAGCAGCTTGGGGACAGACTATGGCTACACCTTC
TRBD1	TRBV6-1	15	many	TRBJ2-7	CASSEVPDRDYEQYF	TGTGCCAGCAGTGAAGTTCCAGACAGGGACTACGAGCAGTACTTC
.	TRBV7-2	15	.	TRBJ2-4	CASSLATGVDTIQYF	TGTGCCAGCAGCTTAGCTACGGGGGTCGACACCATTCAGTACTTC
.	TRBV6-5	15	.	TRBJ2-1	CASTPRTAGYNEQFF	TGTGCCAGCACTCCCCGGACCGCTGGGTACAATGAGCAGTTCTTC
.	TRBV3-1/TRBV3-2	14	once	TRBJ2-1	CASSPRVAYNEQFF	TGTGCCAGCAGCCCCCGGGTGGCCTACAATGAGCAGTTCTTC
.	TRBV7-9	16	.	TRBJ2-1	CASSLLAGSSYNEQFF	TGTGCCAGCAGCTTACTGGCGGGGAGCTCCTACAATGAGCAGTTCTTC
.	TRBV15	12	once	TRBJ1-2	CATSSDNYGYTF	TGTGCCACCAGCTCTGACAACTATGGCTACACCTTC
.	TRBV27	17	.	TRBJ1-5	CASSPRGRTHSNQPQHF	TGTGCCAGCAGTCCCCGAGGCAGGACCCATAGCAATCAGCCCCAGCATTTT
.	TRBV11-3	13	.	TRBJ2-7	CASSGRTSYEQYF	TGTGCCAGCAGCGGACGTACCTCCTACGAGCAGTACTTC
TRBD2	TRBV7-2	18	.	TRBJ2-5	CASTISLASGGRQETQYF	TGTGCCAGCACCATCTCTCTGGCTAGCGGGGGTCGACAAGAGACCCAGTACTTC
TRBD1	TRBV5-6	16	.	TRBJ2-2	CASSLLGQGDTGELFF	TGTGCCAGCAGCTTGTTGGGACAGGGGGACACCGGGGAGCTGTTTTTT
TRBD2	TRBV5-1	14	.	TRBJ2-5	CASNPSGVQETQYF	TGCGCCAGCAACCCTAGCGGGGTGCAAGAGACCCAGTACTTC
.	TRBV20-1	11	.	TRBJ2-3	CSAKGVDTQYF	TGCAGTGCTAAGGGGGTAGATACGCAGTATTTT
TRBD1	TRBV29-1	14	few	TRBJ1-1	CSVRGRGAFTEAFF	TGCAGCGTTCGAGGCAGGGGGGCGTTCACTGAAGCTTTCTTT
TRBD1	TRBV27	15	.	TRBJ2-7	CASRYRDRAPYEQYF	TGTGCCAGCAGGTACCGGGACAGGGCCCCCTACGAGCAGTACTTC
TRBD2	TRBV2	16	.	TRBJ2-1	CASSETSGRNYNEQFF	TGTGCCAGCAGTGAAACTAGCGGGAGAAACTACAATGAGCAGTTCTTC
.	TRBV12-3/TRBV12-4	12	.	TRBJ2-3	CASSLGTDTQYF	TGTGCCAGCAGCCTAGGAACAGATACGCAGTATTTT
.	TRBV4-1	15	few	TRBJ1-1	CASTKGGKGNTEAFF	TGCGCCAGCACCAAAGGGGGTAAGGGGAACACTGAAGCTTTCTTT
.	TRBV27	13	once	TRBJ1-1	CASSLSVNTEAFF	TGTGCCAGCAGTTTATCTGTGAACACTGAAGCTTTCTTT
.	TRBV18	16	.	TRBJ2-7	CASSEQGTLEGYEQYF	TGTGCCAGCTCTGAGCAGGGGACCCTTGAAGGCTACGAGCAGTACTTC
.	TRBV6-4	16	.	TRBJ2-1	CASSEIVGSTYNEQFF	TGTGCCAGCAGTGAAATTGTCGGGAGTACCTACAATGAGCAGTTCTTC
.	TRBV11-3	17	.	TRBJ2-7	CASSLRGTDLSSYEQYF	TGTGCCAGCAGCTTAAGGGGGACCGACTTAAGCTCCTACGAGCAGTACTTC
TRBD1	TRBV11-2	13	.	TRBJ1-1	CASSVQGDTEAFF	TGTGCCAGCAGTGTACAGGGGGACACTGAAGCTTTCTTT
.	TRBV30	14	.	TRBJ1-2	CAWSTASRTSGYTF	TGTGCCTGGAGTACGGCCTCCCGAACTAGTGGCTACACCTTC
TRBD2	TRBV5-1	17	.	TRBJ2-1	CASSGRLAGGHPNEQFF	TGCGCCAGCAGCGGCAGACTAGCGGGGGGGCATCCCAATGAGCAGTTCTTC
TRBD1	TRBV7-2	15	.	TRBJ1-5	CASSLVGQGNQPQHF	TGTGCCAGCAGCTTAGTAGGACAGGGGAATCAGCCCCAGCATTTT
.	TRBV18	13	.	TRBJ1-4	CASSPGPGEKLFF	TGTGCCAGCTCACCGGGACCCGGGGAAAAACTGTTTTTT
TRBD2	TRBV2	16	.	TRBJ2-7	CASSSGLAGEAYEQYF	TGTGCCAGCAGCTCCGGACTAGCGGGAGAGGCCTACGAGCAGTACTTC
TRBD1	TRBV3-1/TRBV3-2	13	once	TRBJ2-1	CASSPDRENEQFF	TGTGCCAGCAGCCCGGACAGGGAGAACGAGCAGTTCTTC
.	TRBV6-5	14	once	TRBJ2-1	CASSYRGSYNEQFF	TGTGCCAGCAGTTACAGGGGCTCCTACAATGAGCAGTTCTTC
.	TRBV7-8	16	.	TRBJ1-1	CASSLEIGWMNTEAFF	TGTGCCAGCAGCTTAGAAATTGGATGGATGAACACTGAAGCTTTCTTT
TRBD2	TRBV30	15	.	TRBJ2-7	CAWSVTSGSSDEQYF	TGTGCCTGGAGTGTAACTAGCGGGAGTTCGGACGAGCAGTACTTC
.	TRBV7-2	15	once	TRBJ1-3	CASSLEFQAGNTIYF	TGTGCCAGCAGCTTAGAATTTCAGGCTGGAAACACCATATATTTT
.	TRBV7-9	16	many	TRBJ2-5	CASSLNEVFSQETQYF	TGTGCCAGCAGCTTGAACGAGGTATTCTCCCAAGAGACCCAGTACTTC